The 9 T cell receptor beta chains listed next were all sequenced from one sample in a study of T cell responses to AZD1222 COVID-19 vaccine. Libraries were prepared by immunoSEQ multiplex PCR; TCRdb keeps only in-frame clonotypes and omits some of them. The table has about 140,000 clones, 88% seen once. The sequences come from peripheral blood, collected 28 days after the second AZD1222 dose. The receptors shown here come from an adult who received the AZD1222 COVID-19 vaccine.

The rearrangement uses TRBV5-1 and TRBJ1-6, with D possibly TRBD1 on 5 matching bases. The CDR3 extends over 17 amino acids. The germline V gene has CDR1 SGHRS and CDR2 YFSETQ. The ends were cut back, 1 base at V and 6 bases at J, with 17 bases in the middle. CDR3 sequence: CASSLNPRGRINSPLHF. Written as DNA, the CDR3 is TGCGCCAGCAGCTTGAATCCGAGGGGCAGAATTAATTCACCCCTCCACTTT.

The V gene is TRBV6-5, the J gene TRBJ1-2; D uncertain. The germline V and J ends were trimmed by 4 bases and 8 bases, with 11 bases remaining between them. Germline V gene lookup returns CDR1 MNHEY and CDR2 SVGAGI. The CDR3 is made up of 12 amino acids. CDR3 in amino acids: CASSSWESGYTF. For the CDR3, the DNA is TGTGCCAGCAGTTCATGGGAATCCGGCTACACCTTC.

This clone occurred a few times. This chain connects TRBV10-1 to TRBJ2-7, with D perhaps given as TRBD1 or TRBD2 (5 bases each). Germline V gene sequence: CDR1 WNHNN, CDR2 SYGVQD (reference sequence). There are 14 residues in the CDR3. V was pared by 0 bases and J by 7 bases, with 13 bases between. CDR3 in DNA: TGCGCCAGCAGTGAGTCAGGGACGTTTGGGGAGCAGTACTTC. Amino acids: CASSESGTFGEQYF.

This clone has a handful of counts. This chain joins TRBV28 and TRBJ1-4; D possibly corresponds to TRBD1 (6 bases). CDR1 is MDHEN and CDR2 is SYDVKM in the germline V gene. This CDR3 comprises 15 residues. Trimming removed 7 bases from V and 7 bases from J, with 19 bases in between. The chain's CDR3 is CASTLMGAGSEKLFF. As DNA, the CDR3 is TGTGCCAGCACCCTCATGGGGGCAGGGAGTGAAAAACTGTTTTTT.

The chain links TRBV30 to TRBJ2-3, with TRBD2 identical over 7 bases. Germline V gene data show CDR1 as GTSNPN and CDR2 as SVGIG (reference sequence). The CDR3 length is 17 residues. Losses at the gene ends were 0 bases for V and 0 bases for J; bases not matched to a gene: 9. The chain's CDR3 is CAWSVRRWGGSTDTQYF. Here the CDR3 DNA reads TGTGCCTGGAGTGTACGTCGGTGGGGGGGGAGCACAGATACGCAGTATTTT. The full variable domain, its missing parts supplied by reference TRBV30 and TRBJ2-3, is SQTIHQWPATLVQPVGSPLSLECTVEGTSNPNLYWYRQAAGRGLQLLFYSVGIGQISSEVPQNLSASRPQDRQFILSSKKLLLSDSGFYLCAWSVRRWGGSTDTQYFGPGTRLTVL.

The CDR3 spells CASSLGGLAKNVWETQYF. The DNA of the CDR3 is TGTGCCAGCAGCTTAGGAGGACTAGCGAAGAATGTATGGGAGACCCAGTACTTC. The rearrangement joins TRBV7-2 to TRBJ2-5; 9 bases line up with TRBD2. V lost 1 base to trimming and J lost 5 bases; unmatched junction nucleotides: 14. Germline values: CDR1 SGHTA, CDR2 FQGNSA. CDR3 length: 18 residues. Supplemented by reference TRBV7-2 and TRBJ2-5, the full variable domain reads GAGVSQSPSNKVTEKGKDVELRCDPISGHTALYWYRQSLGQGLEFLIYFQGNSAPDKSGLPSDRFSAERTGGSVSTLTIQRTQQEDSAVYLCASSLGGLAKNVWETQYFGPGTRLLVL.

The V gene is TRBV30, the J gene TRBJ1-1, with D possibly matching TRBD1 (5 bases). Germline values: CDR1 GTSNPN, CDR2 SVGIG (reference sequence). The CDR3 length is 15 residues. V shed 4 bases and J shed 1 base, with 16 bases lying between them. The CDR3 DNA reads as TGTGCCTGGATTTTGGGGCACCTCGGGAACACTGAAGCTTTCTTT. Amino acid sequence: CAWILGHLGNTEAFF.

This chain joins TRBV28 and TRBJ1-3; no clear D. Germline values: CDR1 MDHEN, CDR2 SYDVKM. With 6 bases removed from V and 3 bases from J, the gap between germline ends came to 12 bases. CDR3 length: 14 amino acids. The CDR3 protein is CASSSTSDGNTIYF. The CDR3, as DNA: TGTGCCAGCAGCTCAACATCAGATGGAAACACCATATATTTT.

The V and J genes are TRBV5-5 and TRBJ1-1; TRBD1 matches 9 bases. Germline V gene sequence: CDR1 SGHKS, CDR2 YYEKEE (reference sequence). The CDR3 runs to 14 residues. With V trimmed by 7 bases and J by 1 base, 5 bases remained unmatched. As DNA, the CDR3 is TGTGCCAGCGGGCGACAGGGGGGGAACACTGAAGCTTTCTTT. Translation: CASGRQGGNTEAFF.